This TCR beta chain was sequenced for a study of T-cell memory formation after mild COVID-19. TCRdb processed the 5' RACE reads anew with MiXCR; each CDR3 protein has one entry. The sample contains roughly 320,000 distinct CDR3 sequences, around 30% of which appear only once. Study observations and caveats: CD8+ contracting clones occupied EMRA, while CD4+ ones occupied mainly CM and EM.

Concerning this clonotype itself: Its target is not known.

This CDR3 has 17 amino acids. Sequenced: PBMCs or a T cell subset sorted from them (not recorded which). The chain joins TRBV21-1 to TRBJ2-7. TRBV21-1 counts as a pseudogene. This clonotype was obtained from an adult woman who had mild COVID-19 (a few samples of this study predate the infection). Cell type and time point are not known. The DNA of the CDR3 is TGTGCCAGCAGCAAAGAGGTTCGATCCGGGGGCTCGCACGAGCAGTACTTC. Encoded protein: CASSKEVRSGGSHEQYF.